Below are 25 T cell receptor beta chains sequenced from a single sample in a study of shared clonotypes between healthy human individuals. Here immunoSEQ multiplex PCR was the method, and the copy in TCRdb shows in-frame clones only, minus some. Among approximately 2.3 million clones listed, 93% were seen once. The sample taken for sequencing was naive CD4+ T cells from PBMCs. Documented subset: CD45RA+ positively selected. All receptors come from a man aged 18 to 30 in good health. Some clones in this sample may be carry-over from other donors' samples.

This rearrangement joins TRBV5-4 to TRBJ2-7, with 10 positions matching TRBD2. Trimming removed 3 bases from V and 6 bases from J; junction bases left unmatched: 12. Germline lookup yields CDR1 SGHNT and CDR2 YYREEE (reference sequence). The CDR3 contains 16 residues. The CDR3 spells CASSSNLAGALIEQYF. The CDR3 coding sequence is TGTGCCAGCAGCTCCAACCTAGCGGGAGCTTTAATCGAGCAGTACTTC.

The chain combines TRBV25-1 with TRBJ1-1, with 9 nucleotides matching TRBD1. This CDR3 is built from 15 residues. V lost 2 bases and J lost 5; bases outside the gene matches: 6. The germline CDR1 and CDR2 sequences are MGHDK and SYGVNS. The CDR3 here is CASSEPNRGQTEAFF. In nucleotides, the CDR3 is TGTGCCAGCAGTGAACCGAACAGGGGGCAGACTGAAGCTTTCTTT.

This clone was counted only a few times. This sequence joins TRBV20-1 and TRBJ1-1; TRBD1 is a possible D gene (6 bases). V was cut by 3 bases and J by 8 bases, with 10 bases left in between. CDR3 size: 11 residues. Germline loops: CDR1 DFQATT, CDR2 SNEGSKA (reference sequence). The CDR3: CSASRQAEAFF. DNA for the CDR3: TGCAGTGCTAGTCGACAGGCCGAAGCTTTCTTT.

This clone was detected a few times. The chain is built from TRBV30 and TRBJ1-2, with D unclear. There are 13 residues in the CDR3. Trimming pared 7 bases from V and 0 bases from J, leaving 12 bases between. Germline CDR1 is GTSNPN and CDR2 is SVGIG (reference sequence). CDR3 in amino acids: CALRALANYGYTF. The CDR3 DNA reads as TGTGCCTTACGGGCCCTAGCTAACTATGGCTACACCTTC.

This clone was counted a single time. It is unclear where the CDR3 begins or ends on the DNA, so no DNA is shown, and the CDR3 is as TCRdb lists it. The gene calls are TRBV18 and TRBJ2-7; no DNA check was done on the table's D call, TRBD2. Both ends counted, the CDR3 spans 11 residues. Germline CDR1 is KGHSH and CDR2 is LQKENI. The CDR3 spells CASSSVREQYF.

V usage is TRBV2 and J usage is TRBJ2-7; D gene unclear. V was cut by 0 bases and J by 1 base, with 7 bases left in between. The CDR3 sequence is 14 residues long. Germline V gene lookup returns CDR1 SNHLY and CDR2 FYNNEI. CDR3 amino acids: CASSEALWSYEQYF. Here the CDR3 DNA reads TGTGCCAGCAGTGAAGCGCTTTGGTCCTACGAGCAGTACTTC.

As concerns this clone: This sample also contains other DNA sequences that code for the same CDR3. The V call is TRBV7-3, the J call TRBJ1-2, with TRBD1 as a possible D gene (5 bases). V lost 0 bases, J lost 8 bases, and 10 bases lay in between. CDR3 length equals 13 residues. CDR1 and CDR2 (germline): SGHTA, FQGTGA. CDR3: CASSLTRDGGYTF. The CDR3 DNA follows: TGTGCCAGCAGCTTAACAAGGGACGGAGGCTACACCTTC.

J is TRBJ2-1 and V is TRBV5-4, with 8 positions matching TRBD2. Germline CDR1 SGHNT, CDR2 YYREEE (reference sequence). CDR3 length equals 15 residues. V was clipped by 0 bases and J by 6 bases; unmatched bases: 5. The CDR3 DNA is TGTGCCAGCAGCTTGGGGTCGGGAGGGCCCAATGAGCAGTTCTTC. Its protein product is CASSLGSGGPNEQFF.

V gene TRBV11-3 combines with J gene TRBJ2-1, with 10 bases aligning to TRBD2. Trimming at V came to 6 bases and at J to 7 bases, leaving 12 bases not matched to a gene. Germline CDR1 is SGHNT and CDR2 is YENEEA. The CDR3 runs to 16 residues. CDR3 sequence: CASSPWASGRGNEQFF. As DNA, the CDR3 is TGTGCCAGCAGTCCCTGGGCCAGCGGGAGGGGAAATGAGCAGTTCTTC.

As for this clone: This specimen includes other DNA sequences encoding the same CDR3. The rearrangement uses TRBV29-1 and TRBJ2-5; a possible D gene is TRBD1 (5 bases). This CDR3 contains 11 residues. Germline V lookup: CDR1 SQVTM, CDR2 ANQGSEA. V was pared by 5 bases and J by 2 bases, with 6 bases between. The CDR3, as DNA: TGCAGCGTTCGACAGCAAGAGACCCAGTACTTC. Protein product: CSVRQQETQYF.

This clone was found once. The chain uses TRBV5-6 and TRBJ2-7, with 9 positions matching TRBD1. CDR1 and CDR2 from the germline V gene are SGHDT and YYEEEE. The CDR3 contains 15 residues. The ends lost 4 bases at V and 5 bases at J; junction bases unmatched: 10. In DNA form, the CDR3 reads TGTGCCAGCAGCCCCGGGACAGGGTTAATGGACGAGCAGTACTTC. This translates into CASSPGTGLMDEQYF.

The V call is TRBV28, the J call TRBJ2-7, with 7 bases fitting TRBD1. The CDR3 has 15 residues. The trim removed 4 bases at V and 2 bases at J, leaving 8 bases unmatched. Germline V gives CDR1 MDHEN, CDR2 SYDVKM. The CDR3 DNA is TGTGCCAGCAGTTCAGGACAGGTCCCACCCTACGAGCAGTACTTC. This translates into CASSSGQVPPYEQYF.

The chain links TRBV7-8 to TRBJ2-4; D may be TRBD1 (6 bases). Per germline, CDR1 SGHVS and CDR2 FQNEAQ. The V and J ends lost 5 bases and 1 base respectively, with 12 bases between them. The CDR3 extends over 15 amino acids. CDR3 sequence: CASSLRGMAKNIQYF. For the CDR3, the DNA is TGTGCCAGCAGCCTCAGGGGTATGGCCAAAAACATTCAGTACTTC.

Comment on this clone: A read error is possible here, since a much larger clone lies one base away. The chain recombines TRBV9 with TRBJ2-1, with 10 positions matching TRBD2. V lost 2 bases to trimming and J lost 1 base; unmatched junction nucleotides: 0. The germline V gene encodes CDR1 SGDLS and CDR2 YYNGEE. This CDR3 spans 15 amino acids. The CDR3 DNA is TGTGCCAGCAGCGTTAGCGGGAGGTCCTACAATGAGCAGTTCTTC. This translates into CASSVSGRSYNEQFF.

There are a few counts of this clone. The V and J genes are TRBV7-9 and TRBJ1-1; D uncertain. The CDR3 has 15 amino acids. Germline V gives CDR1 SEHNR, CDR2 FQNEAQ (reference sequence). The germline V and J ends were trimmed by 4 bases and 0 bases, with 12 bases remaining between them. CDR3 sequence: CASSSTRRVNTEAFF. The CDR3 nucleotides are TGTGCCAGCAGCTCCACCCGGAGGGTGAACACTGAAGCTTTCTTT.

CDR3 bases: TGTGCCAGCAGTTCCGCAGGGGGGCGGGGGGCTTTCTTT. Protein: CASSSAGGRGAFF. The rearrangement links TRBV25-1 to TRBJ1-1; 7 bases map to TRBD1. Germline CDR1 reads MGHDK; CDR2 reads SYGVNS. The CDR3 is 13 amino acids. Unmatched junction bases numbered 11, after V lost 5 bases and J lost 11 bases. The whole variable domain, filled in from reference TRBV25-1 and TRBJ1-1, reads EADIYQTPRYLVIGTGKKITLECSQTMGHDKMYWYQQDPGMELHLIHYSYGVNSTEKGDLSSESTVSRIRTEHFPLTLESARPSHTSQYLCASSSAGGRGAFFGQGTRLTVV.

CDR3 protein: CASSSQGPTNEKLFF. The DNA for the CDR3 is TGTGCCAGCAGCTCCCAGGGACCAACTAATGAAAAACTGTTTTTT. The V and J genes are TRBV7-8 and TRBJ1-4, with a weak D call TRBD1 (5 bases). Trimming shortened V by 4 bases and J by 0 bases, and 9 bases separated the two germline ends. The CDR3 contains 15 residues. Germline V gene sequence: CDR1 SGHVS, CDR2 FQNEAQ.

CDR3 DNA sequence: TGCGCCAGCAGCCCGTACGGGGGGAGCTCCTACAATGAGCAGTTCTTC. Protein: CASSPYGGSSYNEQFF. This sequence joins TRBV5-1 and TRBJ2-1, with 7 bases identical to TRBD2. From germline, CDR1 is SGHRS and CDR2 YFSETQ. The CDR3 loop spans 16 amino acids. Trimming at V came to 4 bases and at J to 0 bases, leaving 7 bases not matched to a gene.

The gene calls are TRBV10-3 and TRBJ1-5, with D perhaps TRBD1 (6 bases). V lost 11 bases and J 1 base, leaving 12 bases between the germline ends. Germline CDR1 ENHRY, CDR2 SYGVKD. This CDR3 has 13 amino acids. CDR3 in amino acids: CAVQGQSNQPQHF. The CDR3 DNA reads as TGTGCCGTCCAAGGACAGAGCAATCAGCCCCAGCATTTT.

The chain has TRBV6-6 and TRBJ2-1; D tentatively fits TRBD1 or TRBD2 (7 bases each). This CDR3 region has 15 residues. V was cut by 7 bases and J by 0 bases, with 13 bases left in between. The germline V gene encodes CDR1 MNHNY and CDR2 SVGAGI (reference sequence). CDR3 residues: CASKGGTDSYNEQFF. The CDR3 DNA sequence: TGTGCCAGCAAGGGGGGGACAGACTCCTACAATGAGCAGTTCTTC.

The J gene is TRBJ2-5, the V gene TRBV2, with D possibly matching TRBD2 (5 bases). Germline V gene data show CDR1 as SNHLY and CDR2 as FYNNEI. The V end lost 6 bases, the J end lost 4 bases, and 15 bases lay between the germline ends. CDR3 length equals 14 residues. This CDR3 reads CASRSGSLRETQYF. CDR3 sequence (DNA): TGTGCCAGCAGGAGTGGGAGTTTGAGAGAGACCCAGTACTTC.

The chain links TRBV11-3 to TRBJ2-1, with D perhaps given as TRBD1 or TRBD2 (6 bases each). Germline V gene lookup returns CDR1 SGHNT and CDR2 YENEEA. The CDR3 is 14 amino acids. Trimming stripped 0 bases from V and 8 bases from J, with 11 bases between. CDR3 DNA sequence: TGTGCCAGCAGCTTAGAGGGAAGGGGGGATGAGCAGTTCTTC. Its translation: CASSLEGRGDEQFF.

The V call is TRBV9, the J call TRBJ1-5; D remains ambiguous. The V end was cut by 0 bases, the J end by 5 bases, with 6 bases between. This CDR3 region has 13 residues. In germline, CDR1 is SGDLS, CDR2 YYNGEE. As DNA, the CDR3 is TGTGCCAGCAGCGTAGGCCCCTATCAGCCCCAGCATTTT. Translation gives CASSVGPYQPQHF.

The gene calls are TRBV7-9 and TRBJ2-4; weak D call: TRBD2 (5 bases). Germline V gives CDR1 SEHNR, CDR2 FQNEAQ (reference sequence). The CDR3 runs to 12 residues. Trimming pared 7 bases from V and 3 bases from J, leaving 7 bases between. CDR3: CASTRDKNIQYF. For the CDR3, the DNA is TGTGCCAGCACCCGGGACAAAAACATTCAGTACTTC.

This chain uses TRBV10-3 with TRBJ1-2; 7 bases line up with TRBD1. Germline V CDR1 and CDR2: ENHRY, SYGVKD. Trimming cost V 7 bases and J 6 bases; bases outside gene matches: 8. The length of the CDR3 is 13 residues. Here the CDR3 reads CAIKGGAGNGYTF. CDR3 nucleotides: TGTGCCATCAAAGGGGGCGCAGGAAATGGCTACACCTTC.